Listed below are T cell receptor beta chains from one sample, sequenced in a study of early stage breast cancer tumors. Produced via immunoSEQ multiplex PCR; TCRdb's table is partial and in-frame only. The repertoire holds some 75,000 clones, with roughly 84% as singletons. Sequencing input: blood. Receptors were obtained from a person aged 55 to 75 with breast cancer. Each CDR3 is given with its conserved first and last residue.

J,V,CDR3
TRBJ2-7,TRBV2,CASSGTGTYEQYF
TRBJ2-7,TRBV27,CASSPRYEQYF
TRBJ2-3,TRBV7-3,CASSLQGATSTDTQYF
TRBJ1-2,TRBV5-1,CASSPGGGQVGGYTF
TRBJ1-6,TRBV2,CASSAKSSYSSPLHF
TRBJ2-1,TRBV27,CASKQQDRDNEQFF
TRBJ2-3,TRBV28,CASSLFGTANTDTQYF
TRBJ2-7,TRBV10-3,CAISVGGAAEQYF
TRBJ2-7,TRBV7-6,CASSFQPLGLYEQYF
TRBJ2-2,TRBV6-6,CASSYFGHTGELFF
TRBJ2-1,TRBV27,CASSLSIQWSPLSSYNEQFF
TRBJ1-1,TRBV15,CATSRDPMRGGRMNTEAFF
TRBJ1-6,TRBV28,CASRQTYNSPLHF
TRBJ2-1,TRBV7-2,CASSSFSREQFF
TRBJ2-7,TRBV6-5,CASSYSISGAVYEQYF
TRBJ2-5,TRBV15,CATSRETEYQETQYF
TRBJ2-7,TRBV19,CASSTPTGRSYEQYF
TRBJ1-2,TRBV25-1,CASKRGPPNYGYTF
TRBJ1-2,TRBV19,CASSISGSSGGYTF
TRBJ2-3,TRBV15,CATSRGLGGATDTQYF
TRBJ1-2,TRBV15,CATSRDPPDRKDGYTF
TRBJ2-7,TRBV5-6,CASSLELMGAYSYEQYF
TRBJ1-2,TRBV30,CAWSSTRGSHGYTF
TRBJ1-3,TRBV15,CATSRPTVSGNTIYF
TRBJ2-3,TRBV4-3,CASSQEGGLAGGDTQYF
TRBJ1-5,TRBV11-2,CASSLDIAGAQPQHF
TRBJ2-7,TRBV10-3,CAISSGLSYEQYF
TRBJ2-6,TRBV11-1,CASSLGQFSGANVLTF
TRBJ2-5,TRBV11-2,CASSLVLAGGETQYF
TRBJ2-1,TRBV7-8,CASSLRLAAYNEQFF
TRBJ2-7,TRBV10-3,CAISARGVADEQYF
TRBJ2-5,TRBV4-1,CATSRGVAEAQYF
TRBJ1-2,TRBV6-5,CASSYSRDRRYGYTF
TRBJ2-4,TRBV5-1,CASSLETGTGRNIQYF
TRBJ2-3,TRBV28,CASTLQDRGDTQYF
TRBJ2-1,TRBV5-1,CASSPGASGSSSSYNEQFF
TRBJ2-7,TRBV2,CASSEKVLYEQYF
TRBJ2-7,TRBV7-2,CASSLESYEQYF
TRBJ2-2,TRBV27,CASSPLVAGELFF
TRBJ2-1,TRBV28,CASSSSGVRNEQFF
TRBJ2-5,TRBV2,CASSEAEVGSNF
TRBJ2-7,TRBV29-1,CSVATSGYEQYF
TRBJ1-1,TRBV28,CASRTGALAAFF
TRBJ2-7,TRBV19,CASAVSTSYEQYF
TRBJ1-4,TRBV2,CASSEERGSGEKLFF
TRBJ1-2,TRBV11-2,CASSFGVDGYTF
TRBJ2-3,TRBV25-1,CASSEADTQYF
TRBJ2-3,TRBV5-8,CASSLGGTDTQYF
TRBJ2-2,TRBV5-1,CASSLLGGGGTGELFF
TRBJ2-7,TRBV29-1,CSAIPGGSYEQYF